The present TCR beta chain was sequenced within a study of beta chain features in type 1 diabetes. The CDR3 totals 13 residues. Germline assignment: CDR1 SNHLY and CDR2 FYNNEI. Trimming shortened V by 5 bases and J by 7 bases, and 11 bases separated the two germline ends. The investigators reverse transcribed all of the isolated RNA, so they sequenced expressed TCRB transcripts. The table came from immunoSEQ multiplex PCR; TCRdb's copy has only in-frame clones and leaves some out. The data contain fewer than 400,000 clones, 8% of them singletons. The sample holds many counts of this clone. This chain connects TRBV2 to TRBJ2-2; no reliable D call. The TCR was taken from a woman aged 18-29 years in good health. Material: central memory CD4+ T cells from blood. CDR3 DNA sequence: TGTGCCAGCAGTCCGGAGAGTAACGGGGAGCTGTTTTTT. It codes for CASSPESNGELFF. The full variable domain, its missing parts supplied by reference TRBV2 and TRBJ2-2, is EPEVTQTPSHQVTQMGQEVILRCVPISNHLYFYWYRQILGQKVEFLVSFYNNEISEKSEIFDDQFSVERPDGSNFTLKIRSTKLEDSAMYFCASSPESNGELFFGEGSRLTVL.